The text below deals with one T cell receptor beta chain. What this receptor recognizes is not known. The input lacks base qualities; no much larger clone sits a single base away. This sample is drawn from a study of blood T cell repertoires in COVID-19 (dated by TCRdb to the early 2020s). Background for the entire study: Samples covering the acute and convalescent phases of COVID-19 were provided by collaborators in the United States, Italy and Spain. The material from the prospective study consisted of cDNA or gDNA derived from T cells, B-cell-depleted T cells, or PBMCs. The repertoires were released in a freely available public database intended as a resource for research on the immune response to SARS-CoV-2. Subjects who had been exposed to COVID-19, were actively infected with it, or had recovered from it provided the deeply sampled blood TCRbeta repertoires that made up the dataset. The samples were drawn from two sources: the first 160 participants of the ongoing ImmuneRACE study, and 950 to 1,500 subjects contributed by 6 global collaborators. Where available, HLA class I and class II types were obtained from metadata supplied by the sample provider rather than from assay-based typing. Sample metadata almost always included a de-identified subject ID, COVID-19 status, age in years and sex.

In Seattle, one collaborating source enrolled patients while the infection was active and tracked those patients longitudinally over the course of disease. Collaborating institutions collected whole blood in K2EDTA tubes following their own protocols. For TCRbeta analysis, collaborators shipped samples in one of three forms: frozen whole blood, isolated PBMCs, or DNA extracted from either of those sample types. Overall study results and their limits: The quantity of clinical and demographic metadata differed by source and by participant and was supplied without curation.

V loses 2 bases of germline sequence and J loses 6 bases, and the interval between the two ends is 7 bases. The CDR3 runs 12 residues from the cysteine to the phenylalanine. The kept DNA is CDR3 alone, 36 bases in frame from the first base. CDR1 and CDR2 are drawn from the germline V gene: MNHEY, SVGAGI. The immunoSEQ Assay, a bias-controlled multiplex PCR, was used to amplify TCRbeta CDR3 regions from genomic DNA. As for how the authors treated the data: The number of nucleated cells in each sample was estimated from the amplification of reference gene primers within the assay. To quantify the absolute abundance of each unique TCRbeta CDR3 rearrangement, sequence reads were collapsed and filtered. For each sample, productive Simpson clonality was calculated as the square root of Simpson's diversity index over productive rearrangements. The table was pulled from immuneACCESS by TCRdb, which kept in-frame rearrangements only. Such tables lose some clones; where checked, under half of the loss comes from unresolved V genes, and the rest has no known cause. V and J calls and clone size come straight from that table; D and trimming were deduced from the DNA. The sample table shows 250,000 to 300,000 clones, and approximately 88% are seen once. 9.5% to 13% of the sample comes from the top ten.

The rearrangement combines TRBV6-5 with TRBJ1-1; TRBD1 might be the D gene, on 5 matching bases. The origin of this receptor is a woman aged 70 to 79 with COVID-19, enrolled during active disease. The sample was peripheral blood. In nucleotide form, the sequence is TGTGCCAGCAGTTACGGGGGGGCTGAAGCTTTCTTT. It encodes CASSYGGAEAFF.